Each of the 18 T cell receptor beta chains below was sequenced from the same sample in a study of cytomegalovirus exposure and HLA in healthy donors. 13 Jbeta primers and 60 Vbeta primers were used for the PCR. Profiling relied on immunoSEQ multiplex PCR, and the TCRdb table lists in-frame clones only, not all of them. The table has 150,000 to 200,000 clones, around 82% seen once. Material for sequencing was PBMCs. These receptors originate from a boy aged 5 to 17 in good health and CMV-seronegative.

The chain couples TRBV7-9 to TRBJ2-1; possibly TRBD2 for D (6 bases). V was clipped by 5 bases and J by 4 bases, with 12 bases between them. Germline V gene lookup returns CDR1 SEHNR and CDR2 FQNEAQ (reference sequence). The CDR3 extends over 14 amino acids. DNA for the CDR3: TGTGCCAGCAGCCCCCGAGGGACTTACAATGAGCAGTTCTTC. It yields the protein CASSPRGTYNEQFF.

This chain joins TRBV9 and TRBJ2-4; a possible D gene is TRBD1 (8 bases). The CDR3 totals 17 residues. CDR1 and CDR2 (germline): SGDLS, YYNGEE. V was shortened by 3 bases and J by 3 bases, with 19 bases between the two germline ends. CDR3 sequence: CASSATGGETVKNIQYF. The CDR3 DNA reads TGTGCCAGCAGCGCAACAGGGGGGGAGACAGTCAAAAACATTCAGTACTTC.

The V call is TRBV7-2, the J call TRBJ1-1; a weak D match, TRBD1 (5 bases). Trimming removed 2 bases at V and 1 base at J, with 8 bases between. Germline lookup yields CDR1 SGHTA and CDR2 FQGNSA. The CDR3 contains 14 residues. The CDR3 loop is CASSLFGGNTEAFF. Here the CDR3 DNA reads TGTGCCAGCAGCTTATTCGGGGGGAACACTGAAGCTTTCTTT.

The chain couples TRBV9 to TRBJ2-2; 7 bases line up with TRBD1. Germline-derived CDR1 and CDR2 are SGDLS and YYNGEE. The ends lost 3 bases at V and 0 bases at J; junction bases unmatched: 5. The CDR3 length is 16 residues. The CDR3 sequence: CASSGTGPPNTGELFF. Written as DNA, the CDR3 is TGTGCCAGCAGCGGGACAGGTCCACCGAACACCGGGGAGCTGTTTTTT.

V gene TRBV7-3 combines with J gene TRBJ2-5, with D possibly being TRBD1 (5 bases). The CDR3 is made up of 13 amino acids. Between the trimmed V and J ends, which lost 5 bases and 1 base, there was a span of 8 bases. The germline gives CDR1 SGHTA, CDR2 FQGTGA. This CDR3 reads CASSDDSQETQYF. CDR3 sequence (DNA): TGTGCCAGCAGCGATGACAGCCAAGAGACCCAGTACTTC.

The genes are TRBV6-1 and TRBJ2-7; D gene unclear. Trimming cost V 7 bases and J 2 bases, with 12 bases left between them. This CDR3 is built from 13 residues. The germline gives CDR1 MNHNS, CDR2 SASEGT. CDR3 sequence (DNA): TGTGCCAGCACCGTAAGCCTCCCCTACGAGCAGTACTTC. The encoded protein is CASTVSLPYEQYF.

The chain's CDR3 is CASSSAFGSGNEQFF. DNA of the CDR3: TGTGCCAGCAGTTCCGCCTTCGGGAGCGGGAATGAGCAGTTCTTC. This sequence joins TRBV6-1 and TRBJ2-1; possibly TRBD2 for D (6 bases). The ends were cut back, 5 bases at V and 7 bases at J, with 18 bases in the middle. CDR3 size: 15 residues. Germline V gives CDR1 MNHNS, CDR2 SASEGT.

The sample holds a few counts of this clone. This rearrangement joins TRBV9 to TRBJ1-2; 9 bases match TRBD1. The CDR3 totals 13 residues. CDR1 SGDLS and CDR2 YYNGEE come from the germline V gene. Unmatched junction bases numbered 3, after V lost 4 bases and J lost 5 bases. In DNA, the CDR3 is TGTGCCAGCAGCCTAGGGACAGGGTATGGCTACACCTTC. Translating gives CASSLGTGYGYTF.

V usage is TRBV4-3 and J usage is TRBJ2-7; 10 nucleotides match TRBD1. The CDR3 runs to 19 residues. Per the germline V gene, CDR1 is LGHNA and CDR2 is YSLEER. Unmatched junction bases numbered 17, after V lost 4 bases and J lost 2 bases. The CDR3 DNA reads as TGCGCCAGCAGCCCCTGGCCGGGACAGGGGACCCTTGGCGCCTACGAGCAGTACTTC. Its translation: CASSPWPGQGTLGAYEQYF.

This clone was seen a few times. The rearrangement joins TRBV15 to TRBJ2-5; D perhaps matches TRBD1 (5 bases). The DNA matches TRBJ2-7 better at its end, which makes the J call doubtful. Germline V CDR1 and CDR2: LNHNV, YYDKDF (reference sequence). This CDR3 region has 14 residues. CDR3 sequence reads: CATSRDQGPYEQYF. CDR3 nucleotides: TGTGCCACCAGCAGAGATCAGGGCCCCTACGAGCAGTACTTC.

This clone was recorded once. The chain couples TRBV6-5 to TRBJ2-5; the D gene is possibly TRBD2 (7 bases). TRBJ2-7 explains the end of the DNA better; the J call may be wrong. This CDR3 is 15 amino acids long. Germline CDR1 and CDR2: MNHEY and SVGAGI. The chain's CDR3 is CASSYGRGPSYEQYF. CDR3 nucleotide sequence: TGTGCCAGCAGTTACGGGCGGGGGCCCTCCTACGAGCAGTACTTC.

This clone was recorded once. Here the CDR3 reads CASSDPGFAQYF. The CDR3, as DNA: TGCGCCAGCAGTGACCCCGGTTTTGCGCAGTATTTT. J is TRBJ2-3 and V is TRBV10-2, with D hard to call. The CDR3 is 12 residues long. Trimming cost V 3 bases and J 10 bases, with 11 bases left between them. The germline gives CDR1 WSHSY, CDR2 SAAADI.

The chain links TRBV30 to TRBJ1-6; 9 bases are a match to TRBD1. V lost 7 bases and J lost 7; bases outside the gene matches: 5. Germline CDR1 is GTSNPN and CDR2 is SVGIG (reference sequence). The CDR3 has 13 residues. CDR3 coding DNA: TGTGCCTTTCTTACAGGGGGCAATTCACCCCTCCACTTT. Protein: CAFLTGGNSPLHF.

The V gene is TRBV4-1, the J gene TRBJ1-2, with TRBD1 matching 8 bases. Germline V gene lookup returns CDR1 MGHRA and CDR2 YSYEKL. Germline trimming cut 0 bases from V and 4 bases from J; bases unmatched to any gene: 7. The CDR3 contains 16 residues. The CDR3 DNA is TGCGCCAGCAGCCAAGATCCCTGGGGACAGGCCTATGGCTACACCTTC. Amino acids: CASSQDPWGQAYGYTF.

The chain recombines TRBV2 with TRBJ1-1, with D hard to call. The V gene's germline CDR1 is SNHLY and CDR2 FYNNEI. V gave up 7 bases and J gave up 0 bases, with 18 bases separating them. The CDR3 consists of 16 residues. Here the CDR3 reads CASTAGFPPMNTEAFF. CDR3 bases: TGTGCCAGCACCGCGGGCTTTCCCCCAATGAACACTGAAGCTTTCTTT.

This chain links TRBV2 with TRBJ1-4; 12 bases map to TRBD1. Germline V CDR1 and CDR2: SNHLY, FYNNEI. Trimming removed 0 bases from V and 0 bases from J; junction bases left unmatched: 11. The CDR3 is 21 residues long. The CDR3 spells CASSEASSGTGGASTNEKLFF. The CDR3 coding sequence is TGTGCCAGCAGTGAAGCTAGTTCGGGGACAGGGGGCGCTTCAACTAATGAAAAACTGTTTTTT.

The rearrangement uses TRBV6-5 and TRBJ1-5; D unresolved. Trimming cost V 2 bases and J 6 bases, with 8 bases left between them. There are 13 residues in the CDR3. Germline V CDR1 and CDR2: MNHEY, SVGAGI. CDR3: CASSYGTGQPQHF. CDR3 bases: TGTGCCAGCAGTTACGGAACGGGTCAGCCCCAGCATTTT.

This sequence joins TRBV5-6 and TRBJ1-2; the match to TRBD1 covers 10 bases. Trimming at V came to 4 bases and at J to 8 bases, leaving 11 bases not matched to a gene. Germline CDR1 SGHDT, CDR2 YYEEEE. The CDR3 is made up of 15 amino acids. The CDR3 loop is CASSPRQGAGKGYTF. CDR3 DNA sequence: TGTGCCAGCAGCCCCCGACAGGGGGCGGGGAAGGGCTACACCTTC.